Listed below are T cell receptor beta chains from one sample, sequenced in a study of Ad26.COV2.S vaccination and SARS-CoV-2 variants. Sequenced by immunoSEQ multiplex PCR; TCRdb stores in-frame clones only, minus some. The table includes 330,000 or so clones, 75% to 90% detected once. Sequences were derived from peripheral blood, sampled in a trial of Ad26.COV2.S vaccine versus placebo. The receptors were sampled from a person aged 18-60 years who received the Ad26.COV2.S COVID-19 vaccine or a placebo. CDR3s include the opening cysteine and the closing phenylalanine or tryptophan. Each record gives: D gene, clone size, V gene, J gene, CDR3 protein, CDR3 DNA. The D gene is left open where the match is weak. A row's size may be missing; if present it is once, few, many or a size class.

d_gene: -; abundance: -; v_gene: TRBV6-2/TRBV6-3; j_gene: TRBJ1-3; CDR3aa: CASSLTGLSGNTIYF; CDR3nt: TGTGCCAGCAGTCTGACAGGCCTCTCTGGAAACACCATATATTTT
d_gene: -; abundance: few; v_gene: TRBV19; j_gene: TRBJ1-1; CDR3aa: CASSDLNTEAFF; CDR3nt: TGTGCCAGTTCTGACCTGAACACTGAAGCTTTCTTT
d_gene: -; abundance: -; v_gene: TRBV4-1; j_gene: TRBJ2-5; CDR3aa: CASSQVGGYQETQYF; CDR3nt: TGCGCCAGCAGCCAAGTAGGTGGATACCAAGAGACCCAGTACTTC
d_gene: TRBD2; abundance: -; v_gene: TRBV3-1/TRBV3-2; j_gene: TRBJ2-2; CDR3aa: CASSQSGLAGFGELFF; CDR3nt: TGTGCCAGCAGCCAAAGCGGTCTAGCGGGATTCGGGGAGCTGTTTTTT
d_gene: -; abundance: -; v_gene: TRBV5-4; j_gene: TRBJ1-3; CDR3aa: CASSRGLRNTIYF; CDR3nt: TGTGCCAGCAGCAGGGGACTTCGAAACACCATATATTTT
d_gene: -; abundance: -; v_gene: TRBV5-6; j_gene: TRBJ1-1; CDR3aa: CASSLGQLMNTEAFF; CDR3nt: TGTGCCAGCAGCTTGGGACAGCTAATGAACACTGAAGCTTTCTTT
d_gene: -; abundance: few; v_gene: TRBV3-1/TRBV3-2; j_gene: TRBJ1-5; CDR3aa: CASSQGGAQPQHF; CDR3nt: TGTGCCAGCAGCCAAGGAGGGGCTCAGCCCCAGCATTTT
d_gene: -; abundance: few; v_gene: TRBV3-1/TRBV3-2; j_gene: TRBJ1-2; CDR3aa: CASSALNYGYTF; CDR3nt: TGTGCCAGCAGCGCGCTTAACTATGGCTACACCTTC
d_gene: -; abundance: -; v_gene: TRBV7-6; j_gene: TRBJ1-5; CDR3aa: CASSLGGYSNQPQHF; CDR3nt: TGTGCCAGCAGCTTAGGTGGCTATAGCAATCAGCCCCAGCATTTT
d_gene: -; abundance: -; v_gene: TRBV20-1; j_gene: TRBJ1-4; CDR3aa: CGGGGRKLFF; CDR3nt: TGCGGGGGGGGAGGTCGGAAACTGTTTTTT
d_gene: -; abundance: -; v_gene: TRBV12-5; j_gene: TRBJ2-4; CDR3aa: CASGLVLGEGRLAKNIQYF; CDR3nt: TGTGCTAGTGGTTTGGTACTAGGCGAAGGCAGGCTAGCCAAAAACATTCAGTACTTC
d_gene: -; abundance: -; v_gene: TRBV19; j_gene: TRBJ1-2; CDR3aa: CASSVRVSGYTF; CDR3nt: TGTGCCAGTAGCGTCAGGGTGAGCGGCTACACCTTC
d_gene: TRBD1; abundance: -; v_gene: TRBV6-6; j_gene: TRBJ2-5; CDR3aa: CASRLQGGQETQYF; CDR3nt: TGTGCCAGCAGACTACAGGGGGGACAAGAGACCCAGTACTTC
d_gene: -; abundance: -; v_gene: TRBV2; j_gene: TRBJ1-1; CDR3aa: CASSGEGLGTEAFF; CDR3nt: TGTGCCAGCAGTGGGGAGGGGTTGGGCACTGAAGCTTTCTTT
d_gene: -; abundance: once; v_gene: TRBV7-9; j_gene: TRBJ1-1; CDR3aa: CASSFNTLAPQNTEAFF; CDR3nt: TGTGCCAGCAGCTTTAACACTCTCGCCCCACAGAACACTGAAGCTTTCTTT
d_gene: -; abundance: -; v_gene: TRBV7-8; j_gene: TRBJ1-4; CDR3aa: CASSPQGLNEKLFF; CDR3nt: TGTGCCAGCAGCCCTCAGGGGCTTAATGAAAAACTGTTTTTT